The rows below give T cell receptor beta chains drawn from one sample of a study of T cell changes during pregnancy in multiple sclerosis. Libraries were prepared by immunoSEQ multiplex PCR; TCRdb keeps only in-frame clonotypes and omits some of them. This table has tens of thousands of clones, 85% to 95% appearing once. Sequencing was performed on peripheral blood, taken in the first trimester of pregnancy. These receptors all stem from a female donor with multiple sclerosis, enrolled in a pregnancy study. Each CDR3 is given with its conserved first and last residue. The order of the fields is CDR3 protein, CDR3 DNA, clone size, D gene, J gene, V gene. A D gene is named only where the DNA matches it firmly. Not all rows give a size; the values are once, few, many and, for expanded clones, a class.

CDR3 protein: CASSQERDSGTDTQYF
CDR3 DNA: TGTGCCAGCAGCCAAGAAAGAGATTCGGGCACAGATACGCAGTATTTT
clone size: once
D gene: NA
J gene: TRBJ2-3
V gene: TRBV4-2

CDR3 protein: CASSPRDRSGNEQFF
CDR3 DNA: TGTGCCAGCAGCCCGCGGGACAGATCTGGGAATGAGCAGTTCTTC
clone size: NA
D gene: NA
J gene: TRBJ2-1
V gene: TRBV6-6

CDR3 protein: CASSSSESGLTYNEQFF
CDR3 DNA: TGCGCCAGCAGCTCGAGTGAGTCGGGACTTACCTACAATGAGCAGTTCTTC
clone size: NA
D gene: NA
J gene: TRBJ2-1
V gene: TRBV5-1

CDR3 protein: CASSSRTERRANEQFF
CDR3 DNA: TGTGCCAGCAGTTCAAGGACGGAGAGGAGGGCCAATGAGCAGTTCTTC
clone size: NA
D gene: NA
J gene: TRBJ2-1
V gene: TRBV28

CDR3 protein: CASSDSSGGADIQYF
CDR3 DNA: TGTGCCAGCAGCGATTCTAGCGGGGGGGCGGACATTCAGTACTTC
clone size: NA
D gene: TRBD2
J gene: TRBJ2-4
V gene: TRBV11-3

CDR3 protein: CASYVDRGNYGYTF
CDR3 DNA: TGTGCCAGCTACGTGGACAGGGGAAACTATGGCTACACCTTC
clone size: NA
D gene: TRBD1
J gene: TRBJ1-2
V gene: TRBV2

CDR3 protein: CASSWGTGSSAFF
CDR3 DNA: TGTGCCAGCAGTTGGGGGACAGGGTCCTCGGCTTTCTTT
clone size: NA
D gene: TRBD1
J gene: TRBJ1-1
V gene: TRBV6-6

CDR3 protein: CASSQDLLGGNQPQHF
CDR3 DNA: TGCGCCAGCAGCCAAGATTTGTTGGGGGGGAATCAGCCCCAGCATTTT
clone size: NA
D gene: NA
J gene: TRBJ1-5
V gene: TRBV4-3

CDR3 protein: CAWSDRGQNQPQHF
CDR3 DNA: TGTGCCTGGAGTGACAGGGGGCAGAATCAGCCCCAGCATTTT
clone size: NA
D gene: TRBD1
J gene: TRBJ1-5
V gene: TRBV30

CDR3 protein: CASSRGGLWSGNTIYF
CDR3 DNA: TGTGCCAGCAGCCGCGGGGGCCTCTGGTCTGGAAACACCATATATTTT
clone size: NA
D gene: NA
J gene: TRBJ1-3
V gene: TRBV7-2

CDR3 protein: CASSPGAGYTDTQYF
CDR3 DNA: TGTGCCAGCAGCCCTGGAGCGGGGTACACAGATACGCAGTATTTT
clone size: NA
D gene: TRBD2
J gene: TRBJ2-3
V gene: TRBV7-6

CDR3 protein: CASSKGGYEQYF
CDR3 DNA: TGTGCCAGTAGTAAAGGGGGCTACGAGCAGTACTTC
clone size: NA
D gene: NA
J gene: TRBJ2-7
V gene: TRBV19

CDR3 protein: CASNGGGPNEQFF
CDR3 DNA: TGTGCCAGCAATGGGGGGGGGCCCAATGAGCAGTTCTTC
clone size: NA
D gene: NA
J gene: TRBJ2-1
V gene: TRBV25-1

CDR3 protein: CASFEQGAVTEAFF
CDR3 DNA: TGTGCCAGCTTCGAACAGGGGGCAGTTACTGAAGCTTTCTTT
clone size: NA
D gene: TRBD1
J gene: TRBJ1-1
V gene: TRBV18

CDR3 protein: CASNGQGASYGYTF
CDR3 DNA: TGTGCCAGCAATGGACAGGGGGCTTCCTATGGCTACACCTTC
clone size: NA
D gene: TRBD1
J gene: TRBJ1-2
V gene: TRBV6-1

CDR3 protein: CASSLSRQTIQETQYF
CDR3 DNA: TGTGCCAGCAGCTTATCTCGGCAGACTATTCAAGAGACCCAGTACTTC
clone size: NA
D gene: NA
J gene: TRBJ2-5
V gene: TRBV7-2

CDR3 protein: CASSPGQGYGNTIYF
CDR3 DNA: TGTGCCAGCTCCCCGGGACAGGGGTACGGAAACACCATATATTTT
clone size: NA
D gene: TRBD1
J gene: TRBJ1-3
V gene: TRBV9

CDR3 protein: CASSGRDRGYEQYF
CDR3 DNA: TGTGCCAGCAGTGGACGGGACAGGGGCTACGAGCAGTACTTC
clone size: NA
D gene: TRBD1
J gene: TRBJ2-7
V gene: TRBV25-1

CDR3 protein: CASSAPRGDHYGYTF
CDR3 DNA: TGTGCCAGCAGTGCCCCCCGCGGGGATCACTATGGCTACACCTTC
clone size: NA
D gene: NA
J gene: TRBJ1-2
V gene: TRBV2

CDR3 protein: CASSQDAGGDFLAKNIQYF
CDR3 DNA: TGCGCCAGCAGCCAAGATGCGGGGGGAGACTTTCTAGCCAAAAACATTCAGTACTTC
clone size: once
D gene: TRBD2
J gene: TRBJ2-4
V gene: TRBV4-1

CDR3 protein: CASSLRLSGGPSYEQYF
CDR3 DNA: TGTGCCAGCAGCTTAAGACTTAGCGGGGGGCCCTCCTACGAGCAGTACTTC
clone size: NA
D gene: TRBD2
J gene: TRBJ2-7
V gene: TRBV7-2

CDR3 protein: CASSLVSSGYTF
CDR3 DNA: TGTGCCAGCAGCTTGGTTAGCAGTGGCTACACCTTC
clone size: NA
D gene: NA
J gene: TRBJ1-2
V gene: TRBV5-6

CDR3 protein: CAISGAWGAGGPYNEQFF
CDR3 DNA: TGTGCCATCAGTGGGGCCTGGGGTGCGGGGGGCCCCTACAATGAGCAGTTCTTC
clone size: once
D gene: TRBD2
J gene: TRBJ2-1
V gene: TRBV10-3

CDR3 protein: CASSSHSGQGALHGYTF
CDR3 DNA: TGTGCCAGCAGCTCACACTCAGGACAGGGTGCCCTACATGGCTACACCTTC
clone size: NA
D gene: TRBD1
J gene: TRBJ1-2
V gene: TRBV7-9

CDR3 protein: CASSYTARYGYTF
CDR3 DNA: TGTGCCAGCAGCTATACTGCCCGGTACGGCTACACCTTC
clone size: NA
D gene: NA
J gene: TRBJ1-2
V gene: TRBV11-2

CDR3 protein: CASSPGTVEAFF
CDR3 DNA: TGTGCCAGTAGCCCCGGGACAGTTGAAGCTTTCTTT
clone size: NA
D gene: TRBD1
J gene: TRBJ1-1
V gene: TRBV19

CDR3 protein: CASSLDPGLSYEQYF
CDR3 DNA: TGTGCCAGCAGCTTAGACCCAGGGTTATCCTACGAGCAGTACTTC
clone size: once
D gene: NA
J gene: TRBJ2-7
V gene: TRBV11-1

CDR3 protein: CATSRPTGAPNEKLFF
CDR3 DNA: TGTGCCACCAGCAGGCCAACAGGGGCCCCTAATGAAAAACTGTTTTTT
clone size: NA
D gene: TRBD1
J gene: TRBJ1-4
V gene: TRBV15

CDR3 protein: CASSVGFGEQYF
CDR3 DNA: TGTGCCAGCAGCGTAGGGTTCGGCGAGCAGTACTTC
clone size: NA
D gene: NA
J gene: TRBJ2-7
V gene: TRBV9

CDR3 protein: CASSQVPVLAGGHPFF
CDR3 DNA: TGTGCCAGCAGCCAAGTCCCGGTCCTAGCGGGGGGACACCCGTTCTTC
clone size: NA
D gene: TRBD2
J gene: TRBJ2-1
V gene: TRBV4-2

CDR3 protein: CASSLQGLENTGELFF
CDR3 DNA: TGTGCCAGCAGCTTACAGGGACTAGAGAACACCGGGGAGCTGTTTTTT
clone size: once
D gene: TRBD2
J gene: TRBJ2-2
V gene: TRBV7-3

CDR3 protein: CASSLWGQGSEKLFF
CDR3 DNA: TGTGCCAGCAGCTTATGGGGACAGGGAAGTGAAAAACTGTTTTTT
clone size: NA
D gene: TRBD1
J gene: TRBJ1-4
V gene: TRBV7-8

CDR3 protein: CASRSTGSGVQYF
CDR3 DNA: TGTGCCAGCAGGTCGACAGGGTCGGGAGTCCAGTACTTC
clone size: NA
D gene: NA
J gene: TRBJ2-5
V gene: TRBV6-1

CDR3 protein: CASSAGGTNEKLFF
CDR3 DNA: TGTGCCAGCAGCGCGGGGGGGACTAATGAAAAACTGTTTTTT
clone size: NA
D gene: NA
J gene: TRBJ1-4
V gene: TRBV5-4

CDR3 protein: CASSYEGNQPQHF
CDR3 DNA: TGTGCCAGCAGTTACGAGGGAAATCAGCCCCAGCATTTT
clone size: NA
D gene: NA
J gene: TRBJ1-5
V gene: TRBV6-5

CDR3 protein: CASSLDRGLIEQYF
CDR3 DNA: TGTGCCAGCAGCCTCGACAGGGGGCTGATCGAGCAGTACTTC
clone size: NA
D gene: TRBD1
J gene: TRBJ2-7
V gene: TRBV7-8

CDR3 protein: CASSPQGVYGYTF
CDR3 DNA: TGTGCCAGCAGCCCGCAGGGGGTCTATGGCTACACCTTC
clone size: NA
D gene: TRBD1
J gene: TRBJ1-2
V gene: TRBV5-5

CDR3 protein: CASSYSRSRGDTEAFF
CDR3 DNA: TGTGCCAGCAGTTACTCGAGGAGCAGGGGGGACACTGAAGCTTTCTTT
clone size: NA
D gene: TRBD1
J gene: TRBJ1-1
V gene: TRBV6-6